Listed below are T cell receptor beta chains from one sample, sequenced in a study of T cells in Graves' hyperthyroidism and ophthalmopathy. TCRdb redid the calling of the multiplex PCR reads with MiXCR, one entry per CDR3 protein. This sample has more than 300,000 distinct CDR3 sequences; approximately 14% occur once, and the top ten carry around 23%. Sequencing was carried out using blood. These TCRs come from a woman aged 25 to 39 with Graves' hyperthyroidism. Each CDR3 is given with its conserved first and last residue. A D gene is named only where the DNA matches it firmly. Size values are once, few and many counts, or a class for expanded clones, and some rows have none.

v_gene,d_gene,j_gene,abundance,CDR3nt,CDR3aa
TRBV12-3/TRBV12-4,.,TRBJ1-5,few,TGTGCCAGCAGCTCCGGTGGTTGGAATCAGCCCCAGCATTTT,CASSSGGWNQPQHF
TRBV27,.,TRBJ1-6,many,TGTGCCAGCATCTCGGGTGGACCCAAACCCCCACCCCTCCACTTT,CASISGGPKPPPLHF
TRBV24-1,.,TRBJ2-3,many,TGTGCCACCAGTGATTTCGGACAGCTCACAGATACGCAGTATTTT,CATSDFGQLTDTQYF
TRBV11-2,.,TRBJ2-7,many,TGTGCCAGCAGCGCGGGACAAACCTACGAGCAGTACTTC,CASSAGQTYEQYF
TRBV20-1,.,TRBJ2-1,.,TGCAGTGCTAGCAGACCTTGGGGCAATGAGCAGTTCTTC,CSASRPWGNEQFF
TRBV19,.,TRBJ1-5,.,TGTGCCAGTAGTATGGGTAGCTCAGATACGCAGCATTTT,CASSMGSSDTQHF
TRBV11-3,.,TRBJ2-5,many,TGTGCCAGCAGCCTAGGGGGGGCTCAAGAGACCCAGTACTTC,CASSLGGAQETQYF
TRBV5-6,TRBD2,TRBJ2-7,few,TGTGCCAGCAGACCTTCGCGGGAGAACGCTTATCCGTACGAGCAGTACTTC,CASRPSRENAYPYEQYF
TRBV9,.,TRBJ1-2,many,TGTGCCAGCAGCGTAGGGTCGGCAGAAAGGAGCTACACCTTC,CASSVGSAERSYTF
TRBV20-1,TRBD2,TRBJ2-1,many,TGCAGTGCGCCGCGGGAGGGGAGCTCCTACAATGAGCAGTTCTTC,CSAPREGSSYNEQFF
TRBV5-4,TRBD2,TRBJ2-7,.,TGTGCCAGCAGCCTTGGGCGGGAGGACGAGCAGTACTTC,CASSLGREDEQYF
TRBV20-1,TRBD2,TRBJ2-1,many,TGCAGAGGGACTAGCGGGAGCTTAAATGAGCAGTTCTTC,CRGTSGSLNEQFF
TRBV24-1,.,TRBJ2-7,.,TGTGCCACCAGTGATTACGGACACGACGAGCAGTACTTC,CATSDYGHDEQYF
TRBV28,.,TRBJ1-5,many,TGTGCCAGCAGCCCCCCCGTTCCCCAGCCCCAGCATTTT,CASSPPVPQPQHF
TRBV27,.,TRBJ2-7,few,TGTGCCAGCAGTTACGGGGGACGGTTTTCCTACGAGCAGTACTTC,CASSYGGRFSYEQYF
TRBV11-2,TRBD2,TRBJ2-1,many,TGTGCCAGCAGCTTAGTCCTTATAGCGGGAGAGTACGAGCAGTTCTTC,CASSLVLIAGEYEQFF
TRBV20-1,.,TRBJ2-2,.,TGCAGTGCTAGGGAACTAGCTGTGGCCGGGGAGCTGTTTTTT,CSARELAVAGELFF
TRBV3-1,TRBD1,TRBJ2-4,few,TGTGCCAGCAGCCGAGACAGGGGGGTCCAAAACATTCAGTACTTC,CASSRDRGVQNIQYF
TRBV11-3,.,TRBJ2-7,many,TGTGCCAGCAGCTTACGTGACAGCGGACCCTACGAGCAGTACTTC,CASSLRDSGPYEQYF
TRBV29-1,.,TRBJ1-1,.,TGCAGCGTTGAGAAGGGTGGCGCTGAAGCTTTCTTT,CSVEKGGAEAFF
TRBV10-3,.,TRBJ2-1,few,TGTGCCATCAAGTGGGGGACCCGAGGTGATGAGCAGTTCTTC,CAIKWGTRGDEQFF
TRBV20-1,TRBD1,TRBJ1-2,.,TGCAGTGCTAGAGATCTTGGACAGGCCTATGACTATGGCTACGCCTTC,CSARDLGQAYDYGYAF
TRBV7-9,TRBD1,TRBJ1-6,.,TGTGCCAGCAGGCGCACCGGGACAGCTAATTCACCCCTCCACTTT,CASRRTGTANSPLHF
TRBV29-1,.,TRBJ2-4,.,TGCAGCGTTCACCCAAGGGGAGTTCAGGAGAACGATCACCTAGCCAAAAACATTCAGTACTTC,CSVHPRGVQENDHLAKNIQYF
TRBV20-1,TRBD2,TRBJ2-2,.,TGCAGTGCTAGAGGCGATAGCGGGAGGCTCACCGGGGAGCTGTTTTTT,CSARGDSGRLTGELFF
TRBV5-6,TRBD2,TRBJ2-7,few,TGTGCCAGCAGCTTGATAGCCCCGAGCGGGACCTCCTACGAGCAGTACTTC,CASSLIAPSGTSYEQYF
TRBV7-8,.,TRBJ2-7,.,TGTGCCAGCAGCTTAGATCCAGGGTCTAACTACGAGCAGTACTTC,CASSLDPGSNYEQYF
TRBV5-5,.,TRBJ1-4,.,TGTGCCAGCAGCCCTCAGTCTAATGAAAAACTGTTTTTT,CASSPQSNEKLFF
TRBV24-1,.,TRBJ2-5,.,TGTGCCACCGCTGAGCGACACGGATACTTC,CATAERHGYF
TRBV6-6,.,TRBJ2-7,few,TGTGCCAGCAGTTACCCCCAGGGACCAGAGTACGAGCAGTACTTC,CASSYPQGPEYEQYF
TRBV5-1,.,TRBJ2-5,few,TGCGCCAGCAGGGAGAACCAAGAGACCCAGTACTTC,CASRENQETQYF
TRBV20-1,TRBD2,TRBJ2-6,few,TGCAGTGCCTCTAGCGGCGTGCTCTCTGGGGCCAACGTCCTGACTTTC,CSASSGVLSGANVLTF
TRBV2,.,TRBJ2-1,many,TGTGCCAGCAGTACGTTCGGGAGAGGGGATGGAAATGAGCAGTTCTTC,CASSTFGRGDGNEQFF
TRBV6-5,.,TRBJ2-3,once,TGTGCCAGCAGTTACTCTCTTACGGGAGTGGCAGATACGCAGTATTTT,CASSYSLTGVADTQYF
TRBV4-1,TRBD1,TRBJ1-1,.,TGCGCCAGCAGCCCAACGGACAGGGGCGGAACTGAAGCTTTCTTT,CASSPTDRGGTEAFF
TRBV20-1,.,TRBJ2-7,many,TGCAGTGCTAGCCCCGTGGCGACCCCCTACGAGCAGTACTTC,CSASPVATPYEQYF
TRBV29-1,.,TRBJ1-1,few,TGCAGCGCGGGATTTGAATACACTGAAGCTTTCTTT,CSAGFEYTEAFF
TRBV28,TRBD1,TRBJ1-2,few,TGTGCCATAGCGAGGGACAGATTCTATGGCTACACCTTC,CAIARDRFYGYTF
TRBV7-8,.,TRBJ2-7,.,TGTGCCAGCAGCTTACGGACGGCATCCTACGAGCAGTACTTC,CASSLRTASYEQYF
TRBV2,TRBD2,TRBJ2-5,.,TGTGCCAGCAGTGGAGCGACTAGCGGGAGCCTCAGCGAGACCCAGTACTTC,CASSGATSGSLSETQYF
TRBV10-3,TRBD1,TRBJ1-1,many,TGTGCCATCAGTGAGTCGCCTCCGGGACAGGGAACAAACACTGAAGCTTTCTTT,CAISESPPGQGTNTEAFF
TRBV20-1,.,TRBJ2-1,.,TGCAGTGCTTCTAGTGGGGGCAATGAGCAGTTCTTC,CSASSGGNEQFF
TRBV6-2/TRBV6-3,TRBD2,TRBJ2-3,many,TGTGCCAGCAGTTACCAGACTAGCTCGGATACGCAGTATTTT,CASSYQTSSDTQYF
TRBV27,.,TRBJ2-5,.,.,CASSFAGGAATKYF